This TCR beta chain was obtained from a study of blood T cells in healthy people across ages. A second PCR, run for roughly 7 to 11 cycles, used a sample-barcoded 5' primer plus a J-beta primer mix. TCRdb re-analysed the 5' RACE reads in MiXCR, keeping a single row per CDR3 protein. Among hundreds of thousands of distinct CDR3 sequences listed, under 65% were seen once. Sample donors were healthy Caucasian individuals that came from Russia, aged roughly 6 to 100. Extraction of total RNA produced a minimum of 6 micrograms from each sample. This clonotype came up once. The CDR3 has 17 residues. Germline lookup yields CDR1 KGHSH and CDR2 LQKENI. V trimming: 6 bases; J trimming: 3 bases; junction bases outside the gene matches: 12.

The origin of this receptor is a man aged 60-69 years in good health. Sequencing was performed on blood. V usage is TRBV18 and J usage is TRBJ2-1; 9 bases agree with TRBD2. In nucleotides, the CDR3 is TGTGCCAGCTCTTACCCCGAAGCGGGGGGCCACTACAATGAGCAGTTCTTC. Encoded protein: CASSYPEAGGHYNEQFF.